Listed below are T cell receptor beta chains from one sample, sequenced in a study of blood T cell repertoires in COVID-19. Clones were read by immunoSEQ multiplex PCR, and TCRdb kept only the in-frame ones, dropping some. The sample has some 190,000 clones, about 88% seen once. The sample consisted of peripheral blood. The receptors shown here come from an elderly woman with acute or convalescent COVID-19. Each CDR3 is given with its conserved first and last residue. The D gene is left open where the match is weak. Size is stated for part of the rows, as once, few or many counts, or as a class when the clone is expanded.

j_call	d_call	cdr3_length	v_call	clone_size	cdr3_nt	cdr3_aa
TRBJ1-1	NA	14	TRBV29-1	NA	TGCAGCGTTGAATTCGCGGACAGGAACACTGAAGCTTTCTTT	CSVEFADRNTEAFF
TRBJ1-4	NA	17	TRBV4-3	NA	TGCGCCAGCAGCCAAGATCAGGAGGCAGCAGACAATGAAAAACTGTTTTTT	CASSQDQEAADNEKLFF
TRBJ1-1	TRBD1	15	TRBV5-1	NA	TGCGCCAGCAGTCCTGGACAGGCGGCGAACACTGAAGCTTTCTTT	CASSPGQAANTEAFF
TRBJ2-3	NA	16	TRBV11-2	NA	TGTGCCAGCAGCTTAAATCTGCGGACTAGCACAGATACGCAGTATTTT	CASSLNLRTSTDTQYF
TRBJ1-2	TRBD1	15	TRBV7-2	NA	TGTGCCAGCAGCTTAGAGGGGGCGCTTCCCCTTGGCTACACCTTC	CASSLEGALPLGYTF
TRBJ2-2	TRBD1	18	TRBV25-1	NA	TGTGCCAGCAGTGGACTGGGGCCGGGACAGGGGGCGACCGGGGAGCTGTTTTTT	CASSGLGPGQGATGELFF
TRBJ1-3	TRBD1	15	TRBV2	once	TGTGCCAGCAGGTTGGACAGGACCGCGGGAAACACCATATATTTT	CASRLDRTAGNTIYF
TRBJ1-1	TRBD1	18	TRBV3-1/TRBV3-2	NA	TGTGCCAGCAGCCAAGATACGGCCAGGGGGCTCATGAACACTGAAGCTTTCTTT	CASSQDTARGLMNTEAFF
TRBJ1-4	TRBD1	13	TRBV5-6	NA	TGTGCCAGCTGGGACAGGGGTGGAGAAAAACTGTTTTTT	CASWDRGGEKLFF
TRBJ2-5	NA	14	TRBV2	once	TGTGCCAGCAGTGAGATCGGGGTCAAAGAGACCCAGTACTTC	CASSEIGVKETQYF
TRBJ1-4	TRBD1	15	TRBV30	NA	TGTGCCTGGAGTGTTGTCAGGGGGCAGGTTGAAAAACTGTTTTTT	CAWSVVRGQVEKLFF
TRBJ1-4	TRBD1	17	TRBV25-1	NA	TGTGCCAGCAGTCGCCGGGACAGGGGGCTCGTTAATGAAAAACTGTTTTTT	CASSRRDRGLVNEKLFF
TRBJ1-2	NA	13	TRBV28	NA	TGTGCCAGCAGTTTGCGGAAGTACTATGGCTACACCTTC	CASSLRKYYGYTF
TRBJ2-7	NA	14	TRBV10-2	NA	TGCGCCAGCAGCCGGGCGGGGCGCTCCTACGAGCAGTACTTC	CASSRAGRSYEQYF
TRBJ2-3	NA	14	TRBV19	NA	TGTGCCAGTAGTGTATCCGGGACATTCAATACGCAGTATTTT	CASSVSGTFNTQYF
TRBJ1-5	NA	11	TRBV12-5	NA	TGTGCTAGTGGCCCCGTCTCTCCCCAGCATTTT	CASGPVSPQHF
TRBJ1-5	NA	13	TRBV11-2	NA	TGTGCCAGCAGCTTATTCCAGGGTCAGCCCCAGCATTTT	CASSLFQGQPQHF
TRBJ2-7	TRBD1	13	TRBV28	once	TGTGCCAGCAATGGGGACAGCAAGAGCGAGCAGTACTTC	CASNGDSKSEQYF
TRBJ1-2	NA	11	TRBV27	NA	TGTGCCAGCCGGGACTTTGGTGGCTACACCTTC	CASRDFGGYTF
TRBJ2-1	TRBD2	14	TRBV7-3	NA	TGTGCCAGCAGCTTCGGGACTAGCGGAGGTGAGCAGTTCTTC	CASSFGTSGGEQFF
TRBJ2-1	TRBD2	17	TRBV24-1	NA	TGTGCCACCAGTGGGAGTAGCGGGAGGGCCAACTACAATGAGCAGTTCTTC	CATSGSSGRANYNEQFF
TRBJ2-7	NA	13	TRBV6-5	NA	TGTGCCAGCTTTTCTCGGGGAACCTACGAGCAGTACTTC	CASFSRGTYEQYF
TRBJ2-5	TRBD2	14	TRBV11-2	once	TGTGCCAGCAGCCCAACTAGCGGGAGTCAGACCCAGTACTTC	CASSPTSGSQTQYF
TRBJ2-3	NA	15	TRBV7-3	NA	TGTGCCAGCAGCCCCACCCCGACTCCTACAGATACGCAGTATTTT	CASSPTPTPTDTQYF
TRBJ2-2	TRBD2	19	TRBV5-1	NA	TGCGCCAGCAGCTTGATCCCCGGGACTAGCGGGACCTACACCGGGGAGCTGTTTTTT	CASSLIPGTSGTYTGELFF
TRBJ2-5	NA	18	TRBV5-1	once	TGCGCCAGCAGCTTGGGGATCGTGGATGTAGTCTCGGGGGAGACCCAGTACTTC	CASSLGIVDVVSGETQYF
TRBJ2-7	TRBD2	14	TRBV11-2	NA	TGTGCCAGCAGCTCCTGGGGGGGGAAGGGCGAGCAGTACTTC	CASSSWGGKGEQYF
TRBJ2-1	NA	13	TRBV18	NA	TGTGCCAGCTCACTAACTAGGTACAATGAGCAGTTCTTC	CASSLTRYNEQFF
TRBJ2-7	TRBD1	15	TRBV4-2	NA	TGTGCCAGCAGCCACGGACAGGGAGGATCCTACGAGCAGTACTTC	CASSHGQGGSYEQYF
TRBJ1-2	NA	15	TRBV7-6	NA	TGTGCCAGCAGCTTAGGTCTCTCGGGGTACTATGGCTACACCTTC	CASSLGLSGYYGYTF
TRBJ2-7	NA	15	TRBV6-2/TRBV6-3	NA	TGTGCCAGCAGTTACGCGGGGACTTACACCTACGAGCAGTACTTC	CASSYAGTYTYEQYF
TRBJ2-1	NA	15	TRBV6-2/TRBV6-3	few	TGTGCCAGCAGTTATATCGCAGGCTCCTACAATGAGCAGTTCTTC	CASSYIAGSYNEQFF
TRBJ2-2	NA	15	TRBV19	NA	TGTGCCAGTAGTATATTTGCGGTTGACACCGGGGAGCTGTTTTTT	CASSIFAVDTGELFF
TRBJ2-1	NA	15	TRBV11-2	NA	TGTGCCAGCAGCCCCTCTGGCGGGATCGGAACTGAGCAGTTCTTC	CASSPSGGIGTEQFF
TRBJ1-1	NA	15	TRBV18	NA	TGTGCCAGCTCACCAGAAACCCCAGTCCCCACTGAAGCTTTCTTT	CASSPETPVPTEAFF
TRBJ1-4	TRBD1	15	TRBV5-1	NA	TGCGCCAGCAGCTTGTTTCAGGGGGCCCGTGAAAAACTGTTTTTT	CASSLFQGAREKLFF
TRBJ2-3	NA	16	TRBV9	NA	TGTGCCAGCAGCGTAGTCCCCACTAGCTACACAGATACGCAGTATTTT	CASSVVPTSYTDTQYF
TRBJ1-5	NA	13	TRBV18	NA	TGTGCCAGCTCACCCAGTGACAATCAGCCCCAGCATTTT	CASSPSDNQPQHF
TRBJ2-1	NA	14	TRBV7-9	NA	TGTGCCAGCAGCTTAGGCGCCACCTCGAATGAGCAGTTCTTC	CASSLGATSNEQFF
TRBJ1-1	TRBD1	12	TRBV2	NA	TGTGCCAGCAGCCTACAGGGGTTTGAAGCTTTCTTT	CASSLQGFEAFF
TRBJ2-1	TRBD1	13	TRBV18	NA	TGTGCCAGCTCACGGGACAGGGTAAATGAGCAGTTCTTC	CASSRDRVNEQFF